Below are 15 T cell receptor beta chains sequenced from a single sample in a study of shared clonotypes between healthy human individuals. The repertoire was sequenced with immunoSEQ multiplex PCR; TCRdb's copy has only in-frame clones and lacks some. This table has over a million clones, approximately 80% appearing once. The material sequenced was memory CD4+ T cells from PBMCs. Specified subset: CD45RA-negative fraction. The receptor source for this set is a man aged 18 to 30 in good health. Some clones in this sample may be carry-over from other donors' samples.

Comment on this clone: A far larger clone lies a single base away; this is likely a read error. The genes are TRBV5-6 and TRBJ1-3; D remains unclear. Trimming left V 1 base short and J 3 bases short, with 2 bases between. The CDR3 contains 12 residues. Per germline, CDR1 SGHDT and CDR2 YYEEEE. CDR3 protein: CASSLIGNTIYF. CDR3 coding DNA: TGTGCCAGCAGCTTGATTGGAAACACCATATATTTT.

The genes are TRBV5-1 and TRBJ2-4, with TRBD1 matching 10 bases. V was clipped by 2 bases and J by 1 base; unmatched bases: 6. Germline CDR1 reads SGHRS; CDR2 reads YFSETQ. This CDR3 comprises 17 residues. The CDR3 reads CASSFNPGQGAKNIQYF. DNA for the CDR3: TGCGCCAGCAGCTTTAATCCGGGACAGGGGGCCAAAAACATTCAGTACTTC.

Only a few counts were recorded for this clone. The J gene is TRBJ1-2, the V gene TRBV5-5; the D is unclear. Trimming took off 3 bases at V and 2 bases at J, with 11 bases between the two ends. The CDR3 contains 14 residues. The V gene's germline CDR1 is SGHKS and CDR2 YYEKEE (reference sequence). As DNA, the CDR3 is TGTGCCAGCAGCTCCCGGTGGGGAAACTATGGCTACACCTTC. Its translation is CASSSRWGNYGYTF. The whole variable domain, filled in from reference TRBV5-5 and TRBJ1-2, reads DAGVTQSPTHLIKTRGQQVTLRCSPISGHKSVSWYQQVLGQGPQFIFQYYEKEERGRGNFPDRFSARQFPNYSSELNVNALLLGDSALYLCASSSRWGNYGYTFGSGTRLTVV.

The chain recombines TRBV11-2 with TRBJ1-1; tentative D call: TRBD1 (5 bases). The CDR3 extends over 15 amino acids. Germline-derived CDR1 and CDR2 are SGHAT and FQNNGV. V gave up 7 bases and J gave up 5 bases, with 20 bases separating them. CDR3 nucleotides: TGTGCCAGCACCCTATACCTGAACGGGGGGACTGAAGCTTTCTTT. This encodes CASTLYLNGGTEAFF.

The J gene is TRBJ2-6, the V gene TRBV5-1, with a possible D match to TRBD1 (5 bases). CDR3 length: 20 amino acids. Deletions cut 0 bases from V and 5 bases from J, with 24 bases between. Germline-derived CDR1 and CDR2 are SGHRS and YFSETQ. The CDR3 reads CASSLANGQGGTTRANVLTF. As DNA, the CDR3 is TGCGCCAGCAGCTTGGCCAATGGGCAGGGTGGTACTACTAGGGCCAACGTCCTGACTTTC.

The chain couples TRBV11-3 to TRBJ2-3; maybe TRBD2 (5 bases). The CDR3 totals 13 residues. The germline V gene has CDR1 SGHNT and CDR2 YENEEA. Trimming left V 6 bases short and J 8 bases short, with 15 bases between. In DNA, the CDR3 is TGTGCCAGCAGTTCTACCCTTGGAGGTACGCAGTATTTT. This codes for CASSSTLGGTQYF.

The chain couples TRBV5-1 to TRBJ1-5, with D perhaps matching TRBD1 (5 bases). The CDR3 is made up of 15 amino acids. Trimming left V 0 bases short and J 3 bases short, with 10 bases between. Germline V lookup: CDR1 SGHRS, CDR2 YFSETQ. The chain's CDR3 is CASSLDQGNNQPQHF. The CDR3 DNA reads as TGCGCCAGCAGCTTGGACCAGGGTAACAATCAGCCCCAGCATTTT.

The chain uses TRBV19 and TRBJ2-1, with D perhaps matching TRBD2 (5 bases). V was pared by 3 bases and J by 13 bases, with 10 bases between. The CDR3 covers 11 residues. Germline CDR1 LNHDA, CDR2 SQIVND (reference sequence). The CDR3 here is CASSITREQFF. CDR3 bases: TGTGCCAGTAGTATTACTAGAGAACAGTTCTTC.

V gene TRBV30 combines with J gene TRBJ2-1, with 9 bases identical to TRBD2. Germline loops: CDR1 GTSNPN, CDR2 SVGIG (reference sequence). The ends lost 4 bases at V and 15 bases at J; junction bases unmatched: 13. This CDR3 contains 13 residues. The CDR3 nucleotides are TGTGCCTGGAAGCAAGCGGGAGGCGGGAGGGTGTTCTTC. Its translation is CAWKQAGGGRVFF. The full variable domain, its missing parts supplied by reference TRBV30 and TRBJ2-1, is SQTIHQWPATLVQPVGSPLSLECTVEGTSNPNLYWYRQAAGRGLQLLFYSVGIGQISSEVPQNLSASRPQDRQFILSSKKLLLSDSGFYLCAWKQAGGGRVFFGPGTRLTVL.

Written as DNA, the CDR3 is TGCGCCAGCAGCCCAGGGAGCGGGAGGGCCGCTAATGAGCAGTTCTTC. This encodes CASSPGSGRAANEQFF. The V call is TRBV5-1, the J call TRBJ2-1; 10 nucleotides align to TRBD2. Germline CDR1 is SGHRS and CDR2 is YFSETQ. J gave up 7 bases and V 4 bases, and 11 bases lay outside the gene matches. The CDR3 is 16 amino acids.

The CDR3 DNA reads TGTGCCAGCAGTCTGGACGGACGCTCCGCCGGGGAGCTGTTTTTT. Translated: CASSLDGRSAGELFF. The chain has TRBV5-8 and TRBJ2-2; D unresolved. The CDR3 totals 15 residues. V lost 5 bases, J lost 6 bases, and 17 bases lay in between. The germline gives CDR1 SGHTS, CDR2 YDEGEE.

This chain links TRBV7-2 with TRBJ2-1; 13 positions match TRBD2. The germline gives CDR1 SGHTA, CDR2 FQGNSA. The CDR3 loop spans 16 amino acids. The J segment lost 10 bases and the V segment lost 5 bases, leaving 11 bases of the junction unmatched. The CDR3 coding sequence is TGTGCCAGCAGCCTAGACGGACTAGCGGGAGCTCGAGAGCAGTTCTTC. Its translation: CASSLDGLAGAREQFF.

The chain recombines TRBV5-1 with TRBJ2-7; D unclear. Germline-derived CDR1 and CDR2 are SGHRS and YFSETQ. V lost 0 bases, J lost 3 bases, and 10 bases lay in between. The CDR3 loop spans 14 amino acids. The CDR3 protein is CASSLAARGYEQYF. As DNA, the CDR3 is TGCGCCAGCAGCTTGGCCGCTAGAGGCTACGAGCAGTACTTC. The whole variable domain, remainder taken from reference TRBV5-1 and TRBJ2-7, is KAGVTQTPRYLIKTRGQQVTLSCSPISGHRSVSWYQQTPGQGLQFLFEYFSETQRNKGNFPGRFSGRQFSNSRSEMNVSTLELGDSALYLCASSLAARGYEQYFGPGTRLTVT.

The CDR3 DNA reads as TGTGCCAGCAGTACTCCGAGGACCGGGGAGCTGTTTTTT. Translating gives CASSTPRTGELFF. The chain uses TRBV6-5 and TRBJ2-2; no reliable D call. This CDR3 contains 13 residues. Germline V gene lookup returns CDR1 MNHEY and CDR2 SVGAGI. Trimming left V 5 bases short and J 5 bases short, with 9 bases between.

The V call is TRBV5-1, the J call TRBJ2-3, with D maybe TRBD2 (6 bases). This CDR3 region has 14 residues. Germline CDR1 reads SGHRS; CDR2 reads YFSETQ. The V end lost 4 bases, the J end lost 4 bases, and 13 bases lay between the germline ends. The CDR3, as DNA: TGCGCCAGCAGCGCGACGGCTAGCGCAGATACGCAGTATTTT. Its protein is CASSATASADTQYF. Filled out from reference TRBV5-1 and TRBJ2-3, the complete variable domain reads KAGVTQTPRYLIKTRGQQVTLSCSPISGHRSVSWYQQTPGQGLQFLFEYFSETQRNKGNFPGRFSGRQFSNSRSEMNVSTLELGDSALYLCASSATASADTQYFGPGTRLTVL.